These 32 T cell receptor beta chains came from one sample sequenced in a study of shared clonotypes between healthy human individuals. Produced via immunoSEQ multiplex PCR; TCRdb's table is partial and in-frame only. The table lists about 730,000 clones, just under 75% of them singletons. Sequencing input: memory CD4+ T cells sorted from blood. Subset in this sample: CD45RA-negative fraction. These receptors came from a woman in her twenties or thirties in good health.

CDR3 in amino acids: CASSLDGTLNYGYTF. CDR3 nucleotides: TGTGCCAGCAGCTTAGATGGGACATTAAACTATGGCTACACCTTC. V and J are TRBV5-8 and TRBJ1-2, with D possibly matching TRBD1 (6 bases). CDR3 length: 15 residues. The germline V gene has CDR1 SGHTS and CDR2 YDEGEE. V dropped 2 bases and J dropped 2 bases, with 13 bases sitting between them.

This sequence joins TRBV6-5 and TRBJ2-7, with D possibly TRBD2 on 5 matching bases. Germline lookup yields CDR1 MNHEY and CDR2 SVGAGI. The CDR3 has 13 residues. V was shortened by 6 bases and J by 3 bases, with 12 bases between the two germline ends. Written as DNA, the CDR3 is TGTGCCAGCAGCCCAGTTCGGGGCTACGAGCAGTACTTC. Translation: CASSPVRGYEQYF.

In its sample, this clone was seen a few times. This chain links TRBV6-4 with TRBJ2-2; tentatively, D is TRBD1 (6 bases). The CDR3 extends over 15 amino acids. The germline V gene encodes CDR1 MRHNA and CDR2 SNTAGT. V lost 6 bases, J lost 8 bases, and 19 bases lay in between. The chain's CDR3 is CASRMTGPREGELFF. CDR3 nucleotides: TGTGCCAGCAGGATGACAGGTCCCCGGGAAGGGGAGCTGTTTTTT.

The chain employs TRBV11-2 and TRBJ1-1; D is unresolved. Germline assignment: CDR1 SGHAT and CDR2 FQNNGV. Trimming pared 3 bases from V and 5 bases from J, leaving 10 bases between. The CDR3 is 13 residues long. Here the CDR3 DNA reads TGTGCCAGCAGCTTCGCCCTGACGACTGAAGCTTTCTTT. Protein sequence: CASSFALTTEAFF.

The CDR3 loop reads CASSPQMNTEAFF. The CDR3 nucleotides are TGTGCCAGCAGCCCACAAATGAACACTGAAGCTTTCTTT. The chain links TRBV7-9 to TRBJ1-1, with D hard to call. The ends were cut back, 5 bases at V and 0 bases at J, with 7 bases in the middle. The CDR3 is 13 residues long. CDR1 SEHNR and CDR2 FQNEAQ come from the germline V gene (reference sequence).

This clone was found once. The chain has TRBV27 and TRBJ2-3; TRBD2 agrees at 9 bases. CDR3 size: 14 residues. Per the germline V gene, CDR1 is MNHEY and CDR2 is SMNVEV (reference sequence). V dropped 5 bases and J dropped 2; count of bases not matched to a gene: 2. Here the CDR3 reads CASSRLAATDTQYF. CDR3 nucleotides: TGTGCCAGCAGTCGACTAGCGGCCACAGATACGCAGTATTTT.

The J gene is TRBJ2-1, the V gene TRBV5-4; 7 nucleotides agree with TRBD2. CDR3 length: 16 residues. Germline V gene sequence: CDR1 SGHNT, CDR2 YYREEE (reference sequence). V gave up 6 bases and J gave up 2 bases; unmatched junction bases: 11. CDR3 DNA: TGTGCCAGCAACCCAAGCTTAAGCGGGACCTACAATGAGCAGTTCTTC. Protein: CASNPSLSGTYNEQFF.

The CDR3 sequence: CASSSDTDTQYF. CDR3 in DNA: TGTGCCAGCAGTTCGGACACAGATACGCAGTATTTT. The chain joins TRBV27 to TRBJ2-3; D gene uncertain. Trimming left V 4 bases short and J 2 bases short, with 4 bases between. The CDR3 sequence is 12 residues long. Germline V lookup: CDR1 MNHEY, CDR2 SMNVEV (reference sequence).

This chain links TRBV2 with TRBJ2-7, with D maybe TRBD1 (5 bases). The CDR3 is made up of 15 amino acids. Looked up from germline, CDR1 is SNHLY and CDR2 is FYNNEI. V was cut by 3 bases and J by 4 bases, with 16 bases left in between. The chain's CDR3 is CASSEEQGGFYEQYF. DNA for the CDR3: TGTGCCAGCAGTGAGGAGCAGGGTGGTTTTTACGAGCAGTACTTC.

This clone was recorded many times. The chain has TRBV19 and TRBJ2-1, with D perhaps TRBD2 (6 bases). V lost 4 bases and J lost 6, with 10 bases in between. From germline, CDR1 is LNHDA and CDR2 SQIVND (reference sequence). The CDR3 runs to 13 residues. The CDR3 nucleotides read TGTGCCAGTAGTAGGTGGGAGGTCAATGAGCAGTTCTTC. This codes for CASSRWEVNEQFF.

V and J are TRBV28 and TRBJ2-7, with 9 bases fitting TRBD2. Germline assignment: CDR1 MDHEN and CDR2 SYDVKM. The V segment lost 5 bases and the J segment 4 bases; nucleotides outside the gene matches: 6. The CDR3 contains 14 residues. The CDR3 spells CASSIAGVIYEQYF. The DNA of the CDR3 is TGTGCCAGCAGTATAGCGGGAGTTATATACGAGCAGTACTTC.

The gene calls are TRBV4-2 and TRBJ2-5; 12 nucleotides match TRBD2. The CDR3 consists of 16 residues. Germline assignment: CDR1 LGHNA and CDR2 YNFKEQ. Trimming cost V 5 bases and J 11 bases; bases outside gene matches: 15. As DNA, the CDR3 is TGTGCCAGCAGCTCCAGCCAGACTAGCGGGAGTCTTGTGCAGTACTTC. Its protein product is CASSSSQTSGSLVQYF.

DNA for the CDR3: TGTGCCAGCAGAAAGACAGGGAAGCATGGCTACACCTTC. Translating gives CASRKTGKHGYTF. The chain combines TRBV9 with TRBJ1-2, with 7 bases lining up with TRBD1. The V gene end was trimmed by 5 bases and the J gene end by 6 bases; junction bases not matched to a gene: 7. This CDR3 contains 13 residues. Germline loops: CDR1 SGDLS, CDR2 YYNGEE. Drawing the rest from reference TRBV9 and TRBJ1-2, the complete variable domain is DSGVTQTPKHLITATGQRVTLRCSPRSGDLSVYWYQQSLDQGLQFLIQYYNGEERAKGNILERFSAQQFPDLHSELNLSSLELGDSALYFCASRKTGKHGYTFGSGTRLTVV.

The genes are TRBV15 and TRBJ2-7, with D unclear. Germline V CDR1 and CDR2: LNHNV, YYDKDF (reference sequence). Trimming took 3 bases from V and 3 from J, leaving 12 bases between them. The CDR3 contains 14 residues. CDR3 nucleotide sequence: TGTGCCACCAGCAGGGGCTTGGGGTACTACGAGCAGTACTTC. It specifies CATSRGLGYYEQYF.

A few counts support this clone. The genes are TRBV6-1 and TRBJ1-2, with D possibly TRBD1 on 6 matching bases. CDR1 is MNHNS and CDR2 is SASEGT in the germline V gene. The CDR3 has 13 residues. V lost 2 bases, J lost 4 bases, and 8 bases lay in between. The CDR3, as DNA: TGTGCCAGCAGTGAAAAACAGGGCTATGGCTACACCTTC. It yields the protein CASSEKQGYGYTF.

This chain connects TRBV4-1 to TRBJ2-7; D perhaps matches TRBD1 (5 bases). Trimming stripped 1 base from V and 0 bases from J, with 13 bases between. The CDR3 is 16 residues long. Per the germline V gene, CDR1 is MGHRA and CDR2 is YSYEKL. CDR3 sequence: CASSQAGQGLSYEQYF. The CDR3 DNA reads TGCGCCAGCAGCCAAGCCGGTCAGGGCCTCTCCTACGAGCAGTACTTC.

The chain couples TRBV10-2 to TRBJ2-2; a possible D gene is TRBD2 (6 bases). V lost 3 bases and J 1 base, leaving 12 bases between the germline ends. This CDR3 comprises 16 residues. Germline loops: CDR1 WSHSY, CDR2 SAAADI. For the CDR3, the DNA is TGCGCCAGCAGTGATAGGGGACTCAAGAACACCGGGGAGCTGTTTTTT. Translation gives CASSDRGLKNTGELFF.

The chain recombines TRBV10-2 with TRBJ2-2; D not resolved. With 6 bases removed from V and 1 base from J, the gap between germline ends came to 6 bases. In germline, CDR1 is WSHSY, CDR2 SAAADI. This CDR3 spans 13 amino acids. CDR3 loop: CASRKENTGELFF. In DNA form, the CDR3 reads TGCGCCAGCAGAAAAGAGAACACCGGGGAGCTGTTTTTT.

The genes are TRBV28 and TRBJ1-4; 8 positions agree with TRBD1. V lost 5 bases, J lost 0 bases, and 11 bases stayed unmatched. CDR1 and CDR2 from the germline V gene are MDHEN and SYDVKM. This CDR3 has 18 amino acids. CDR3: CASSPPPGTGATNEKLFF. CDR3 DNA: TGTGCCAGCAGTCCGCCCCCGGGGACAGGCGCAACTAATGAAAAACTGTTTTTT. The whole variable domain, filled in from reference TRBV28 and TRBJ1-4, reads DVKVTQSSRYLVKRTGEKVFLECVQDMDHENMFWYRQDPGLGLRLIYFSYDVKMKEKGDIPEGYSVSREKKERFSLILESASTNQTSMYLCASSPPPGTGATNEKLFFGSGTQLSVL.

Here the CDR3 DNA reads TGTGCCAGCAGCCAAGGACAGGGGGCGTTTGGGGACACTGAAGCTTTCTTT. Its translation: CASSQGQGAFGDTEAFF. The chain employs TRBV16 and TRBJ1-1, with 11 nucleotides matching TRBD1. With 2 bases clipped from V and 3 bases from J, the junction kept 8 bases outside the gene matches. Germline values: CDR1 KGHSY, CDR2 FQNENV. There are 17 residues in the CDR3.

CDR3 sequence (DNA): TGTGCCAGCATAAAGACAGGGGGCACAGATACGCAGTATTTT. This translates into CASIKTGGTDTQYF. The V call is TRBV7-8, the J call TRBJ2-3; 8 nucleotides match TRBD1. Germline loops: CDR1 SGHVS, CDR2 FQNEAQ. The CDR3 spans 14 residues. Trimming cost V 7 bases and J 1 base; bases outside gene matches: 4.

The chain combines TRBV5-1 with TRBJ2-1; the D gene is possibly TRBD1 (6 bases). Germline V gene lookup returns CDR1 SGHRS and CDR2 YFSETQ. The CDR3 consists of 14 residues. V was pared by 5 bases and J by 0 bases, with 9 bases between. The CDR3 loop is CASSSGHSYNEQFF. In DNA form, the CDR3 reads TGCGCCAGCAGTTCGGGACACTCCTACAATGAGCAGTTCTTC.

This clone was observed a handful of times. This rearrangement joins TRBV19 to TRBJ1-3; D gene ambiguous. CDR1 and CDR2 from the germline V gene are LNHDA and SQIVND (reference sequence). The V end was cut by 6 bases, the J end by 0 bases, with 12 bases between. The CDR3 loop spans 15 amino acids. The CDR3 region has the DNA TGTGCCAGTAGGCAAGGGAGCCACTCTGGAAACACCATATATTTT. This gives the protein CASRQGSHSGNTIYF.

The chain is built from TRBV27 and TRBJ2-5; 8 nucleotides align to TRBD2. There are 13 residues in the CDR3. The ends lost 8 bases at V and 6 bases at J; junction bases unmatched: 8. Germline lookup yields CDR1 MNHEY and CDR2 SMNVEV (reference sequence). CDR3 sequence reads: CASGFREGKTQYF. In DNA form, the CDR3 reads TGTGCCAGCGGCTTTCGGGAGGGAAAGACCCAGTACTTC.

This clone showed up just once. The chain has TRBV19 and TRBJ2-5; 7 bases line up with TRBD1. Germline V gene lookup returns CDR1 LNHDA and CDR2 SQIVND (reference sequence). This CDR3 has 16 residues. The J segment lost 9 bases and the V segment lost 3 bases, leaving 16 bases of the junction unmatched. CDR3: CASSITTGARHRAQYF. Written as DNA, the CDR3 is TGTGCCAGTAGTATTACTACAGGGGCACGCCACAGGGCCCAGTACTTC.

The chain carries TRBV7-7 and TRBJ2-3; 7 bases align to TRBD1. The V and J ends lost 5 bases and 0 bases, in that order; junction bases with no gene match: 5. The CDR3 spans 15 residues. Germline V gene data show CDR1 as SSHAT and CDR2 as FNYEAQ (reference sequence). This CDR3 is CASSEGTASTDTQYF. CDR3 DNA sequence: TGTGCCAGCAGCGAGGGGACAGCTAGCACAGATACGCAGTATTTT.

The chain couples TRBV4-1 to TRBJ1-1; D possibly corresponds to TRBD1 (5 bases). The germline V and J ends were trimmed by 3 bases and 4 bases, with 15 bases remaining between them. The CDR3 is 15 amino acids. The germline gives CDR1 MGHRA, CDR2 YSYEKL. CDR3 in DNA: TGCGCCAGCAGCCACGAGGGGAGGGTGGGCACTGAAGCTTTCTTT. This gives the protein CASSHEGRVGTEAFF.

The sample holds one count of this clone. V gene TRBV29-1 combines with J gene TRBJ2-2; TRBD1 matches 8 bases. This CDR3 region has 16 residues. V shed 4 bases, J shed 1 base, and the junction held 8 bases outside the gene matches. Per the germline V gene, CDR1 is SQVTM and CDR2 is ANQGSEA. In DNA form, the CDR3 reads TGCAGCGTTGCCTCGAGGGGGACAGGGAACACCGGGGAGCTGTTTTTT. Residues: CSVASRGTGNTGELFF.

V gene TRBV6-1 combines with J gene TRBJ2-2; 7 bases agree with TRBD2. CDR3 length equals 15 residues. Germline trimming cut 10 bases from V and 5 bases from J; bases unmatched to any gene: 13. Looked up from germline, CDR1 is MNHNS and CDR2 is SASEGT. CDR3 region: CAIERGREGTGELFF. The CDR3 coding sequence is TGTGCCATCGAAAGGGGCAGGGAGGGTACCGGGGAGCTGTTTTTT.

This clone was observed a few times. The rearrangement links TRBV29-1 to TRBJ2-7; perhaps TRBD1 as D (6 bases). CDR1 and CDR2 (germline): SQVTM, ANQGSEA. This CDR3 region has 12 residues. Trimming shortened V by 5 bases and J by 4 bases, and 12 bases separated the two germline ends. DNA for the CDR3: TGCAGCGTTAGGGACACCCGATACGAGCAGTACTTC. It specifies CSVRDTRYEQYF.

The J gene is TRBJ1-2, the V gene TRBV5-1; D gene unclear. Trimming removed 1 base from V and 4 bases from J, with 17 bases in between. Germline CDR1 SGHRS, CDR2 YFSETQ. The CDR3 is made up of 16 amino acids. The CDR3 nucleotides are TGCGCCAGCAGCTTGATCCCGGATTCGGATGTCTATGGCTACACCTTC. This codes for CASSLIPDSDVYGYTF.

This clone has just a few counts. This chain uses TRBV5-4 with TRBJ2-3; 7 positions agree with TRBD2. V shed 0 bases, J shed 2 bases, and the junction held 6 bases outside the gene matches. Germline V CDR1 and CDR2: SGHNT, YYREEE (reference sequence). The CDR3 covers 16 residues. The CDR3 is CASSLELARSTDTQYF. Here the CDR3 DNA reads TGTGCCAGCAGCTTGGAACTAGCGCGATCCACAGATACGCAGTATTTT.